This T cell receptor beta chain was documented in a study of cytomegalovirus exposure and HLA in healthy donors. V lost 2 bases, J lost 5 bases, and 10 bases lay in between. Germline V gene sequence: CDR1 SGHRS, CDR2 YFSETQ. CDR3 size: 14 residues. Study-level points and caveats: Segments of the TCR beta V type were, in most cases, productive about 87% or about 30% of the time in an earlier analysis. TCR beta V- and J-gene trimming was later associated with a missense DCLRE1C variant. There were reportedly fewer N-insertions in an Asian-associated ancestry cluster than the roughly 670-donor mean, in a later analysis.

The PCR was carried out with 60 Vbeta primers and 13 Jbeta primers. Only in-frame clones appear in the TCRdb table, and some are missing; sequencing was by immunoSEQ multiplex PCR. The profile shows over 80,000 clones, over 65% of them singletons. Concerning this clone itself: The antigen is undetermined.

This TCR was recovered from a woman in her late teens or twenties in good health and CMV-seropositive. The chain has TRBV5-1 and TRBJ1-4; perhaps TRBD1 as D (6 bases). Sequencing was performed on PBMCs. In DNA, the CDR3 is TGCGCCAGCAGCTTTACAGGGCAGAATGAAAAACTGTTTTTT. Protein sequence: CASSFTGQNEKLFF.